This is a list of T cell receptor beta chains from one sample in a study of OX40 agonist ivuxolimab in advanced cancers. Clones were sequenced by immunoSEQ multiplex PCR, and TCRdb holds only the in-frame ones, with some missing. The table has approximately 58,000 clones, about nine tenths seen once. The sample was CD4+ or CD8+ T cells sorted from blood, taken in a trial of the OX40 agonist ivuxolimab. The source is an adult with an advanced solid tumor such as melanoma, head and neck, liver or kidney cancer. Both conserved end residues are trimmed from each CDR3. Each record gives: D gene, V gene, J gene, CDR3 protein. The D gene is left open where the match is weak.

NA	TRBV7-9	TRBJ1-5	ASSLQVHGPQH
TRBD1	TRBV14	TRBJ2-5	ASSQTLDRDRETQY
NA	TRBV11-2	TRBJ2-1	ASSLPIDEQF
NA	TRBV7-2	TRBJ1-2	ASSAGQIGNYGYT
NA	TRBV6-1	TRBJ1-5	ASTGDGNQPQH
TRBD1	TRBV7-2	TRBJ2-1	ASSLVQGAYNEQF
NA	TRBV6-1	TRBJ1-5	ASLGGARSNQPQH
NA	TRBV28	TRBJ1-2	GLAGYT
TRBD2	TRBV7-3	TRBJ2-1	ASSLLAGVLNEQF
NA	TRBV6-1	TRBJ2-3	ASSPRGSDTQY
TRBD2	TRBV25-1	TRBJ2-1	ASSEFPGTSGSSNEQF
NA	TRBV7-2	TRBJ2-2	ASSFIGTLNTGELF
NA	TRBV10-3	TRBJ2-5	AISDHGQGGETQY
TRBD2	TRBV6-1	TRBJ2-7	ASSEGEGHEQY
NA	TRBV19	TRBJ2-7	ASSIEESYEQY
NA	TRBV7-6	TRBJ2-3	ASSPDFNTDTQY
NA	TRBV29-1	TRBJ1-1	STGTGNTEAF
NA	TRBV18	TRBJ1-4	ASSSRQDEKLF
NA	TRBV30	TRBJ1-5	AWSGALRSNQPQH
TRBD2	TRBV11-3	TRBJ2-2	ASSSRLAESGELF
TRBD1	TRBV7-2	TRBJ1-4	ASSLNNRGVGEKLF
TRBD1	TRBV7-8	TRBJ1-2	ASSLAETGYT
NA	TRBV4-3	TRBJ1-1	ASSQDLGGSSEAF
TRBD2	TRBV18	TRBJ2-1	ASSPPLGLAGVGEQF
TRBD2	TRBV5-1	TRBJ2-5	ASSLRGLAGGQGETQY
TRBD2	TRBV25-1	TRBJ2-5	ASSEGGSASGQETQY